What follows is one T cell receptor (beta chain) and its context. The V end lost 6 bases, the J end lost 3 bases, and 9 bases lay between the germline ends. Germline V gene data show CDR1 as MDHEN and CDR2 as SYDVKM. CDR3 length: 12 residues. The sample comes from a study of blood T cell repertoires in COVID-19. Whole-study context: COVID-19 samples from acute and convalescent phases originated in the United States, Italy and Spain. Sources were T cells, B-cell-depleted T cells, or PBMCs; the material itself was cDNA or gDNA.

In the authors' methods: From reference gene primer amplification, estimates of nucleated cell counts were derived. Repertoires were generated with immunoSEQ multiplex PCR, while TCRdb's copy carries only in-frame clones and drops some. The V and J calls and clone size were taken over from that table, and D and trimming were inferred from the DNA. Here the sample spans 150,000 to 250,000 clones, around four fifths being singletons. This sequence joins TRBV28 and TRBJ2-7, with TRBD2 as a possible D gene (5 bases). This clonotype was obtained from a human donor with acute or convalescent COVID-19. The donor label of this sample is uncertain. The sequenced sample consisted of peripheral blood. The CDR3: CASSITSYEQYF. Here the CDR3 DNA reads TGTGCCAGCAGCATTACTAGCTACGAGCAGTACTTC. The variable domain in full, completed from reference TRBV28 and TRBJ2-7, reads DVKVTQSSRYLVKRTGEKVFLECVQDMDHENMFWYRQDPGLGLRLIYFSYDVKMKEKGDIPEGYSVSREKKERFSLILESASTNQTSMYLCASSITSYEQYFGPGTRLTVT.